Sequencing of this TCR beta chain was carried out in a study of identical twins. Points on this clonotype: What it binds is unknown.

General study findings and limits: Beta out-of-frame sequences showed weaker excess sharing between twins. Not following the same donors, the study drew its conclusions from cross-sectional statistical analysis. One should note that invariant MAIT and iNKT cells could partly confound zero-insertion analyses.

A single record per CDR3 protein comes from TCRdb applying MiXCR to the 5' RACE reads. This sample has 250,000 or so distinct CDR3 sequences; around 8.3% occur once, and the top ten carry less than 4%. The germline CDR1 and CDR2 sequences are LNHDA and SQIVND (reference sequence). V was clipped by 8 bases and J by 8 bases, with 20 bases between them. CDR3 length: 14 amino acids. Separately, the same data were catalogued under a study of yellow fever vaccine responses in identical twins.

Sequenced: CD8+ T cells sorted from blood. V gene TRBV19 combines with J gene TRBJ2-3; the D call may be TRBD1 or TRBD2 (5 bases each). The sequence was collected from a woman aged 18 to 35 in good health. CDR3 in DNA: TGTGCCAGTTCCCACGGGACCGGTTTTGGTACGCAGTATTTT. Its protein product is CASSHGTGFGTQYF.